Each of the 28 T cell receptor beta chains below was sequenced from the same sample in a study of blood T cell repertoires in COVID-19 (dated by TCRdb to 2018 to 2020). The library was prepared using the immunoSEQ multiplex PCR assay. This is the immuneACCESS table as TCRdb keeps it, with only in-frame sequences that have V and J called. A part of the clones is gone; compared with another copy, unresolved V genes explain less than half, and the rest is unexplained. The sample profile shows approximately 170,000 clones; approximately 82% of them were found once. Around a fifth of the sample rests with the top ten. The sample consisted of peripheral blood. The receptors here all came from a woman in her 70s who had recovered from COVID-19.

This rearrangement joins TRBV30 to TRBJ2-5; 11 bases fit TRBD2. V gave up 0 bases and J gave up 5 bases; unmatched junction bases: 5. Germline loops: CDR1 GTSNPN, CDR2 SVGIG (reference sequence). The CDR3 spans 15 residues. The CDR3 loop reads CAWSVGLAVGETQYF. CDR3 nucleotides: TGTGCCTGGAGTGTGGGACTAGCGGTGGGGGAGACCCAGTACTTC.

The rearrangement uses TRBV4-2 and TRBJ1-2; no clear D gene. The CDR3 covers 16 residues. V lost 0 bases to trimming and J lost 0 bases, with 11 bases between them. Germline CDR1 is LGHNA and CDR2 is YNFKEQ. CDR3 amino acids: CASSQELRATNYGYTF. DNA for the CDR3: TGTGCCAGCAGCCAAGAACTGAGGGCGACTAACTATGGCTACACCTTC.

This clone was observed a single time. Other DNA sequences in this specimen translate into the identical CDR3. The genes are TRBV3-1 (or the pseudogene TRBV3-2) and TRBJ2-1; 12 bases are shared with TRBD2. The CDR3 length is 15 residues. CDR1 and CDR2 (germline): LGHDT, YNNKEL (reference sequence). V lost 3 bases to trimming and J lost 3 bases; unmatched junction nucleotides: 0. The DNA for the CDR3 is TGTGCCAGCAGCCAGGGACTAGCGGGCTACAATGAGCAGTTCTTC. This translates into CASSQGLAGYNEQFF.

The chain carries TRBV4-2 and TRBJ2-7; TRBD2 aligns across 11 bases. V trimming: 4 bases; J trimming: 0 bases; junction bases outside the gene matches: 14. The germline V gene has CDR1 LGHNA and CDR2 YNFKEQ. This CDR3 region has 19 residues. The CDR3 loop is CASSPEGTSGSWGSYEQYF. For the CDR3, the DNA is TGTGCCAGCAGCCCGGAGGGAACTAGCGGGAGCTGGGGCTCCTACGAGCAGTACTTC.

This clone occurred a few times. The chain is built from TRBV10-3 and TRBJ2-3; 8 bases line up with TRBD2. J gave up 5 bases and V 0 bases, and 4 bases lay outside the gene matches. The CDR3 is 15 residues long. Germline CDR1 reads ENHRY; CDR2 reads SYGVKD. The CDR3 is CAISESGLEGDTQYF. The DNA for the CDR3 is TGTGCCATCAGTGAGTCGGGACTAGAGGGAGATACGCAGTATTTT.

The chain is built from TRBV3-1 (or the pseudogene TRBV3-2) and TRBJ1-5; possible D gene TRBD1, 5 bases. V shed 0 bases and J shed 7 bases, with 10 bases lying between them. The CDR3 runs to 14 residues. The V gene's germline CDR1 is LGHDT and CDR2 YNNKEL (reference sequence). This CDR3 is CASSQDGARQPQHF. DNA for the CDR3: TGTGCCAGCAGCCAAGATGGGGCTCGGCAGCCCCAGCATTTT.

The CDR3 coding sequence is TGTGCCAGCAGGCGACCGGGACAGGGGGCACGAAACACCATATATTTT. Amino acids: CASRRPGQGARNTIYF. The genes are TRBV2 and TRBJ1-3, with TRBD1 matching over 12 bases. Germline V gives CDR1 SNHLY, CDR2 FYNNEI. CDR3 size: 16 residues. J gave up 5 bases and V 6 bases, and 8 bases lay outside the gene matches.

The chain has TRBV2 and TRBJ1-1; 9 nucleotides agree with TRBD1. Germline CDR1 SNHLY, CDR2 FYNNEI. The CDR3 length is 13 residues. J gave up 8 bases and V 8 bases, and 9 bases lay outside the gene matches. CDR3 DNA sequence: TGTGCCAGCGAGTTGGGACAGGGTTTAGAAGCTTTCTTT. Protein sequence: CASELGQGLEAFF. The whole variable domain, remainder taken from reference TRBV2 and TRBJ1-1, is EPEVTQTPSHQVTQMGQEVILRCVPISNHLYFYWYRQILGQKVEFLVSFYNNEISEKSEIFDDQFSVERPDGSNFTLKIRSTKLEDSAMYFCASELGQGLEAFFGQGTRLTVV.

This clone turned up a few times. V and J are TRBV2 and TRBJ2-7, with 7 nucleotides matching TRBD1. The CDR3 consists of 12 residues. The J segment lost 9 bases and the V segment lost 6 bases, leaving 8 bases of the junction unmatched. Germline loops: CDR1 SNHLY, CDR2 FYNNEI. This CDR3 is CASRGQNRRQYF. The CDR3 nucleotides read TGTGCCAGCAGGGGACAGAACCGGCGGCAGTACTTC.

This clone was recorded a few times. The genes are TRBV7-3 and TRBJ1-6, with D hard to call. The germline V gene has CDR1 SGHTA and CDR2 FQGTGA. The CDR3 has 12 amino acids. Trimming took off 6 bases at V and 13 bases at J, with 13 bases between the two ends. CDR3 region: CASSPSPSPLHF. The CDR3 region has the DNA TGTGCCAGCAGTCCAAGCCCTTCCCCCCTCCACTTT.

The genes are TRBV4-2 and TRBJ2-2; tentative D call: TRBD1 (6 bases). This CDR3 contains 15 residues. The germline gives CDR1 LGHNA, CDR2 YNFKEQ. Trimming shortened V by 3 bases and J by 3 bases, and 11 bases separated the two germline ends. The CDR3 sequence is CASSQPGHHTGELFF. The CDR3, as DNA: TGTGCCAGCAGCCAGCCGGGACATCACACCGGGGAGCTGTTTTTT.

This chain uses TRBV20-1 with TRBJ2-5; D gene uncertain. Germline values: CDR1 DFQATT, CDR2 SNEGSKA (reference sequence). The CDR3 is 11 amino acids. Trimming shortened V by 6 bases and J by 3 bases, and 8 bases separated the two germline ends. As DNA, the CDR3 is TGCAGTGCAAATACTAAAGAGACCCAGTACTTC. This translates into CSANTKETQYF.

The V gene is TRBV3-1 (or the pseudogene TRBV3-2), the J gene TRBJ2-4, with D perhaps matching TRBD2 (6 bases). Germline CDR1 LGHDT, CDR2 YNNKEL (reference sequence). This CDR3 has 13 residues. Trimming took off 0 bases at V and 15 bases at J, with 15 bases between the two ends. The DNA of the CDR3 is TGTGCCAGCAGCCAAGACCTGGCGGGGTCGTCGTACTTC. It specifies CASSQDLAGSSYF.

The CDR3 region has the DNA TGTGCCAGCAGTGCGAGCGGGGGGGCCTGGGGCACAGATACGCAGTATTTT. Its protein is CASSASGGAWGTDTQYF. This chain joins TRBV6-1 and TRBJ2-3; TRBD2 matches at 10 bases. Germline lookup yields CDR1 MNHNS and CDR2 SASEGT. The CDR3 consists of 17 residues. J was trimmed by 1 base and V by 4 bases; bases with no gene match: 8.

The rearrangement joins TRBV3-1 (or the pseudogene TRBV3-2) to TRBJ1-2; possibly TRBD1 for D (5 bases). The CDR3 is 12 amino acids. The germline gives CDR1 LGHDT, CDR2 YNNKEL (reference sequence). Between the trimmed V and J ends, which lost 4 bases and 6 bases, there was a span of 9 bases. For the CDR3, the DNA is TGTGCCAGCAGCCCAAACAGGCATGGCTACACCTTC. It is translated as CASSPNRHGYTF.

V is TRBV19 and J is TRBJ1-1; a weak D match, TRBD1 (6 bases). CDR1 is LNHDA, CDR2 SQIVND, per germline (reference sequence). Trimming left V 4 bases short and J 0 bases short, with 9 bases between. The CDR3 consists of 14 residues. The CDR3 DNA reads as TGTGCCAGTAGTAGACAGGTCATGAACACTGAAGCTTTCTTT. Its translation is CASSRQVMNTEAFF.

This clone was seen a single time. This chain joins TRBV3-1 (or the pseudogene TRBV3-2) and TRBJ2-5; possibly TRBD1 for D (6 bases). The CDR3 spans 14 residues. The germline V gene has CDR1 LGHDT and CDR2 YNNKEL (reference sequence). Trimming pared 8 bases from V and 1 base from J, leaving 14 bases between. CDR3 in amino acids: CASARTGTQETQYF. The CDR3 region has the DNA TGTGCCAGCGCCCGAACAGGGACCCAAGAGACCCAGTACTTC.

The V call is TRBV27, the J call TRBJ2-3; possible D gene TRBD2, 5 bases. The CDR3 sequence is 15 residues long. Germline loops: CDR1 MNHEY, CDR2 SMNVEV (reference sequence). With 3 bases removed from V and 0 bases from J, the gap between germline ends came to 10 bases. This chain's CDR3 is CASSLRAASTDTQYF. In DNA, the CDR3 is TGTGCCAGCAGTTTGCGGGCAGCTAGCACAGATACGCAGTATTTT.

The chain recombines TRBV7-8 with TRBJ2-2; D possibly corresponds to TRBD2 (7 bases). The CDR3 contains 16 residues. Deletions cut 5 bases from V and 4 bases from J, with 17 bases between. The germline gives CDR1 SGHVS, CDR2 FQNEAQ. CDR3 sequence reads: CASSRGGGFATGELFF. Here the CDR3 DNA reads TGTGCCAGCAGCCGAGGGGGGGGGTTCGCCACCGGGGAGCTGTTTTTT. The variable domain in full, completed from reference TRBV7-8 and TRBJ2-2, reads GAGVSQSPRYKVAKRGQDVALRCDPISGHVSLFWYQQALGQGPEFLTYFQNEAQLDKSGLPSDRFFAERPEGSVSTLKIQRTQQEDSAVYLCASSRGGGFATGELFFGEGSRLTVL.

The rearrangement joins TRBV30 to TRBJ2-1; D is possibly TRBD1 (5 bases). Germline values: CDR1 GTSNPN, CDR2 SVGIG (reference sequence). Deletions cut 2 bases from V and 5 bases from J, with 10 bases between. The CDR3 loop spans 13 amino acids. This CDR3 is CAWSLGADNEQFF. The DNA for the CDR3 is TGTGCCTGGAGTTTAGGGGCAGACAATGAGCAGTTCTTC.

The rearrangement uses TRBV19 and TRBJ1-5; possible D gene TRBD1, 6 bases. V was clipped by 7 bases and J by 5 bases, with 18 bases between them. This CDR3 has 15 amino acids. CDR1 LNHDA and CDR2 SQIVND come from the germline V gene (reference sequence). The CDR3 DNA follows: TGTGCCAGTACCCTAGACATAGGGGGGGATCAGCCCCAGCATTTT. Protein sequence: CASTLDIGGDQPQHF.

This clone was found once. This chain joins TRBV28 and TRBJ2-3; 8 positions agree with TRBD2. Trimming cost V 8 bases and J 2 bases; bases outside gene matches: 6. The V gene's germline CDR1 is MDHEN and CDR2 SYDVKM. The CDR3 extends over 14 amino acids. In DNA, the CDR3 is TGTGCCAGCCGATCGGGGGGGTACACAGATACGCAGTATTTT. This sequence encodes CASRSGGYTDTQYF.

J is TRBJ2-7 and V is TRBV27; a possible D gene is TRBD1 (6 bases). This CDR3 is built from 16 residues. Trimming pared 5 bases from V and 6 bases from J, leaving 23 bases between. CDR1 is MNHEY and CDR2 is SMNVEV in the germline V gene (reference sequence). The CDR3: CASSGDGGPWYSEQYF. The CDR3, as DNA: TGTGCCAGCAGTGGGGATGGGGGCCCCTGGTATTCCGAGCAGTACTTC.

The V call is TRBV30, the J call TRBJ1-4; TRBD1 matches 10 bases. V trimming: 4 bases; J trimming: 7 bases; junction bases outside the gene matches: 6. CDR1 is GTSNPN, CDR2 SVGIG, per germline (reference sequence). The CDR3 totals 14 residues. The CDR3 loop is CAWNRGQGREKLFF. Written as DNA, the CDR3 is TGTGCCTGGAATAGGGGACAGGGGCGTGAAAAACTGTTTTTT.

V usage is TRBV13 and J usage is TRBJ2-1; TRBD1 matches 7 bases. Germline CDR1 PRHDT, CDR2 FYEKMQ (reference sequence). The CDR3 runs 18 residues. The V gene end was trimmed by 4 bases and the J gene end by 3 bases; junction bases not matched to a gene: 15. CDR3 nucleotide sequence: TGTGCCAGCAGCTCTCCTAGGGGGCGGAAGACCGGCTACAATGAGCAGTTCTTC. Its translation: CASSSPRGRKTGYNEQFF.

Of note for this clone: The same CDR3 arises from other DNA sequences in this sample as well. The chain couples TRBV12-3 or TRBV12-4 to TRBJ1-5; D remains ambiguous. The CDR3 sequence is 13 residues long. The ends were cut back, 4 bases at V and 0 bases at J, with 4 bases in the middle. CDR3 sequence: CASSSGSNQPQHF. CDR3 nucleotides: TGTGCCAGCAGTTCCGGTAGCAATCAGCCCCAGCATTTT.

The chain couples TRBV5-4 to TRBJ2-1, with 9 bases matching TRBD1. Germline-derived CDR1 and CDR2 are SGHNT and YYREEE (reference sequence). V dropped 7 bases and J dropped 10; count of bases not matched to a gene: 9. The CDR3 loop spans 13 amino acids. Here the CDR3 reads CASGGTGHGEQFF. Written as DNA, the CDR3 is TGTGCCAGCGGCGGGACAGGGCATGGGGAGCAGTTCTTC.

The chain uses TRBV5-1 and TRBJ2-3, with 8 bases fitting TRBD1. The V gene end was trimmed by 5 bases and the J gene end by 6 bases; junction bases not matched to a gene: 8. Germline-derived CDR1 and CDR2 are SGHRS and YFSETQ. The CDR3 consists of 14 residues. The CDR3 loop is CASRPTGAGDTQYF. DNA of the CDR3: TGCGCCAGCAGACCGACAGGGGCAGGGGATACGCAGTATTTT.